The 28 T cell receptor beta chains reported below all come from one sample, sequenced in a study of Graves' ophthalmopathy and Graves' hyperthyroidism. Amplifying from RNA transcripts, the study obtained TCR beta CDR3 regions. An initial RT-PCR round employing HTBI primers preceded a second-round multiplex PCR. TCRdb passed the multiplex PCR reads through MiXCR, listing each CDR3 protein once. The sample has over a million distinct CDR3 sequences, around a third seen once. Input material: peripheral blood or thyroid tissue (not recorded which). All receptors derive from an adult man with Graves' hyperthyroidism.

The table lists this clonotype with many counts. The CDR3 nucleotides are TGTGCCAGCAGTTTGCAGGGGAGGGATGGCTACACCTTC. Translated, it gives CASSLQGRDGYTF. The chain combines TRBV12-3 or TRBV12-4 with TRBJ1-2; possible D gene TRBD1, 6 bases. The CDR3 is 13 amino acids. V lost 3 bases and J 6 bases, leaving 11 bases between the germline ends.

Written as DNA, the CDR3 is TGTGCCAGCAGCTTGCAACAGGGGGACGCCTACGAGCAGTACTTC. It is translated as CASSLQQGDAYEQYF. The J gene is TRBJ2-7, the V gene TRBV5-5; 8 positions agree with TRBD1. Germline V lookup: CDR1 SGHKS, CDR2 YYEKEE (reference sequence). The CDR3 consists of 15 residues. V trimming: 1 base; J trimming: 2 bases; junction bases outside the gene matches: 5.

In regard to this clonotype: Compared with germline, one end of the junction differs, possibly owing to a read error. The rearrangement uses TRBV2 and TRBJ1-3; D is perhaps TRBD1 (6 bases). The CDR3 runs 16 residues. CDR1 is SNHLY and CDR2 is FYNNEI in the germline V gene. Here the CDR3 DNA reads TGTTCCAGCAGTGGGCTGGGGGCCCCCTCTGGAAACACCATATATTTT. Translating it yields CSSSGLGAPSGNTIYF.

At least ten counts were recorded for this clonotype. The chain links TRBV20-1 to TRBJ1-4; D possibly corresponds to TRBD1 (5 bases). The CDR3 runs 15 residues. V lost 6 bases, J lost 6 bases, and 20 bases lay in between. Germline loops: CDR1 DFQATT, CDR2 SNEGSKA (reference sequence). The CDR3 reads CSARPSRDLDEKLFF. The CDR3 nucleotides are TGCAGTGCAAGACCATCCCGGGACTTGGATGAAAAACTGTTTTTT.

The chain joins TRBV7-2 to TRBJ2-5; TRBD2 is a possible D gene (7 bases). The ends were cut back, 2 bases at V and 5 bases at J, with 15 bases in the middle. CDR1 is SGHTA and CDR2 is FQGNSA in the germline V gene. This CDR3 contains 15 residues. CDR3 protein: CASSLTRGQGETQYF. CDR3 bases: TGTGCCAGCAGCTTAACGCGGGGGCAGGGGGAGACCCAGTACTTC.

Many counts were recorded for this clonotype. V gene TRBV29-1 combines with J gene TRBJ2-5, with D possibly matching TRBD2 (6 bases). The CDR3 runs to 14 residues. CDR1 is SQVTM, CDR2 ANQGSEA, per germline. Trimming removed 2 bases from V and 5 bases from J, with 15 bases in between. CDR3 in DNA: TGCAGCGTTGAACGTGGGGACTTTACGGAGACCCAGTACTTC. It encodes CSVERGDFTETQYF.

For the CDR3, the DNA is TGCAGCGTTGAACCCCGCGGCCCATCCCGGGATACGCAGTATTTT. Encoded protein: CSVEPRGPSRDTQYF. J is TRBJ2-3 and V is TRBV29-1, with D unresolved. CDR1 and CDR2 from the germline V gene are SQVTM and ANQGSEA. The CDR3 is made up of 15 amino acids. Trimming removed 2 bases from V and 6 bases from J, with 18 bases in between.

The genes are TRBV20-1 and TRBJ2-5; D gene unclear. V was shortened by 6 bases and J by 5 bases, with 13 bases between the two germline ends. This CDR3 has 12 residues. CDR1 DFQATT and CDR2 SNEGSKA come from the germline V gene (reference sequence). CDR3 region: CSATPGLETQYF. The CDR3 region has the DNA TGCAGTGCCACACCTGGCCTGGAGACCCAGTACTTC.

This rearrangement joins TRBV2 to TRBJ2-7, with 7 bases matching TRBD1. Per the germline V gene, CDR1 is SNHLY and CDR2 is FYNNEI. The CDR3 spans 12 residues. Trimming at V came to 10 bases and at J to 0 bases, leaving 3 bases not matched to a gene. The CDR3 region is CATTGSSYEQYF. The CDR3 region has the DNA TGTGCCACGACAGGGAGCTCCTACGAGCAGTACTTC.

This clonotype has a count of ten or more. The chain joins TRBV27 to TRBJ2-7, with D maybe TRBD1 (5 bases). The CDR3 sequence is 14 residues long. Germline CDR1 MNHEY, CDR2 SMNVEV (reference sequence). V lost 4 bases to trimming and J lost 2 bases, with 12 bases between them. CDR3 loop: CASSYGQTTYEQYF. The CDR3 DNA reads as TGTGCCAGCAGTTACGGACAAACTACCTACGAGCAGTACTTC.

Worth noting for this clonotype: Germline is not matched at one junction end, which may reflect a read error. V usage is TRBV10-3 and J usage is TRBJ2-2; possibly TRBD1 or TRBD2 for D (5 bases each). The CDR3 is 18 amino acids. Germline V gene lookup returns CDR1 ENHRY and CDR2 SYGVKD. The CDR3 reads CAISEKLTRGMNTGELFF. In DNA form, the CDR3 reads TGTGCCATCAGTGAGAAGCTCACGAGGGGCATGAACACTGGGGAGCTGTTTTTT.

This clonotype was detected a few times. CDR3 nucleotide sequence: TGTGCCAGCAGCCCTTCGGGACTAGCGGGGGGCGGGGACACCGGGGAGCTGTTTTTT. Protein sequence: CASSPSGLAGGGDTGELFF. The chain joins TRBV13 to TRBJ2-2; 15 nucleotides match TRBD2. The trim removed 5 bases at V and 3 bases at J, leaving 10 bases unmatched. The CDR3 loop spans 19 amino acids. Per germline, CDR1 PRHDT and CDR2 FYEKMQ (reference sequence).

V gene TRBV29-1 combines with J gene TRBJ1-5; no definite D call. Germline V gene lookup returns CDR1 SQVTM and CDR2 ANQGSEA. Trimming took off 4 bases at V and 6 bases at J, with 13 bases between the two ends. This CDR3 contains 13 residues. CDR3: CSVADLRGQPQHF. CDR3 DNA: TGCAGCGTTGCGGATCTACGGGGTCAGCCCCAGCATTTT.

V and J are TRBV24-1 and TRBJ2-7; the match to TRBD1 covers 7 bases. Germline values: CDR1 KGHDR, CDR2 SFDVKD. J lost 4 bases, V lost 2 bases, and 7 bases had no gene match. The CDR3 totals 15 residues. Written as DNA, the CDR3 is TGTGCCACCAGTGATTCGCAGGGGGTGCGGTACGAGCAGTACTTC. Its translation is CATSDSQGVRYEQYF.

A few counts support this clonotype. The chain links TRBV5-8 to TRBJ1-2; no definite D call. The germline CDR1 and CDR2 sequences are SGHTS and YDEGEE. The length of the CDR3 is 13 residues. V was trimmed by 4 bases and J by 4 bases, leaving 11 bases between them. The CDR3 sequence: CASSPTVTYGYTF. The CDR3 DNA is TGTGCCAGCAGCCCTACGGTGACCTATGGCTACACCTTC. The full variable domain, with the rest looked up from reference TRBV5-8 and TRBJ1-2, is EAGVTQSPTHLIKTRGQQATLRCSPISGHTSVYWYQQALGLGLQFLLWYDEGEERNRGNFPPRFSGRQFPNYSSELNVNALELEDSALYLCASSPTVTYGYTFGSGTRLTVV.

Many counts were recorded for this clonotype. The chain couples TRBV29-1 to TRBJ2-5, with D unclear. The CDR3 covers 12 residues. The V end was cut by 8 bases, the J end by 0 bases, with 10 bases between. Germline loops: CDR1 SQVTM, CDR2 ANQGSEA. The CDR3 sequence is CSSLADQETQYF. The CDR3 bases are TGCAGCTCGCTTGCGGACCAAGAGACCCAGTACTTC.

This rearrangement joins TRBV7-9 to TRBJ1-6; TRBD1 is a possible D gene (5 bases). The V end lost 5 bases, the J end lost 10 bases, and 15 bases lay between the germline ends. CDR1 is SEHNR and CDR2 is FQNEAQ in the germline V gene (reference sequence). There are 14 residues in the CDR3. The CDR3 reads CASSSLWGRSPLHF. The CDR3 region has the DNA TGTGCCAGCAGCAGCCTATGGGGGAGGTCACCCCTCCACTTT.

This chain joins TRBV25-1 and TRBJ1-5; D not certain. V lost 6 bases to trimming and J lost 9 bases, with 15 bases between them. Germline CDR1 is MGHDK and CDR2 is SYGVNS. The length of the CDR3 is 13 residues. In DNA form, the CDR3 reads TGTGCCAGCAGGGAGTCTGGGGTAGGGCCCCAGCATTTT. Its translation is CASRESGVGPQHF. Looking up the rest from reference TRBV25-1 and TRBJ1-5 gives the full variable domain: EADIYQTPRYLVIGTGKKITLECSQTMGHDKMYWYQQDPGMELHLIHYSYGVNSTEKGDLSSESTVSRIRTEHFPLTLESARPSHTSQYLCASRESGVGPQHFGDGTRLSIL.

Worth noting for this clonotype: Possible read error: a much larger clone is one base away. The gene calls are TRBV7-2 and TRBJ2-7, with D hard to call. Trimming cost V 6 bases and J 7 bases, with 13 bases left between them. This CDR3 region has 12 residues. Per the germline V gene, CDR1 is SGHTA and CDR2 is FQGNSA. The CDR3 DNA reads as TGTGCCAGCAGGTTTTCTTCCTGGGAGCAGTACTTC. This sequence encodes CASRFSSWEQYF.

The rearrangement joins TRBV7-2 to TRBJ1-2; 8 bases match TRBD1. Germline assignment: CDR1 SGHTA and CDR2 FQGNSA. This CDR3 is built from 12 residues. V lost 6 bases and J lost 13; bases outside the gene matches: 10. In DNA form, the CDR3 reads TGTGCCAGCAGGGCCGGGACAGGCGATTTCACCTTC. It codes for CASRAGTGDFTF.

The chain couples TRBV10-2 to TRBJ1-5; 10 nucleotides agree with TRBD1. This CDR3 contains 17 residues. J gave up 1 base and V 7 bases, and 10 bases lay outside the gene matches. Germline CDR1 WSHSY, CDR2 SAAADI. The CDR3 region is CASIRDRGLSSNQPQHF. CDR3 sequence (DNA): TGCGCCAGCATTCGGGACAGGGGTCTCTCCAGCAATCAGCCCCAGCATTTT.

This chain links TRBV4-3 with TRBJ1-5, with D tentatively TRBD1 (6 bases). The CDR3 runs to 14 residues. The V gene lost 0 bases and the J gene lost 7 bases, with 10 bases spanning the gap. Germline assignment: CDR1 LGHNA and CDR2 YSLEER. Here the CDR3 DNA reads TGCGCCAGCAGCCAAGATTGGGGGCGGCAGCCCCAGCATTTT. It translates to CASSQDWGRQPQHF.

Here the CDR3 reads CASSGGGTGLEAFF. CDR3 in DNA: TGCGCCAGCAGCGGGGGGGGGACAGGGCTCGAAGCTTTCTTT. This sequence joins TRBV5-1 and TRBJ1-1, with TRBD1 identical over 9 bases. The germline V gene has CDR1 SGHRS and CDR2 YFSETQ. The CDR3 runs to 14 residues. V dropped 4 bases and J dropped 8; count of bases not matched to a gene: 9.

This clonotype was seen a handful of times. V usage is TRBV20-1 and J usage is TRBJ1-4; D gene uncertain. The V gene lost 3 bases and the J gene lost 5 bases, with 7 bases spanning the gap. The V gene's germline CDR1 is DFQATT and CDR2 SNEGSKA (reference sequence). The CDR3 runs 12 residues. This chain's CDR3 is CSASRPNEKLFF. DNA for the CDR3: TGCAGTGCTAGCCGGCCGAATGAAAAACTGTTTTTT.

This clonotype was detected many times. The chain has TRBV29-1 and TRBJ2-7, with TRBD1 as a possible D gene (5 bases). The CDR3 consists of 12 residues. Germline CDR1 is SQVTM and CDR2 is ANQGSEA. Trimming removed 5 bases at V and 6 bases at J, with 14 bases between. The CDR3 coding sequence is TGCAGCGTTCCCAATTCAAGGGGCGAGCAGTACTTC. This sequence encodes CSVPNSRGEQYF.

There are many counts of this clonotype. The CDR3 loop is CASSTPGQAPYEQYF. CDR3 in DNA: TGTGCCAGCAGCACACCGGGACAGGCTCCCTACGAGCAGTACTTC. The gene calls are TRBV7-9 and TRBJ2-7; 8 positions agree with TRBD1. CDR3 length equals 15 residues. CDR1 SEHNR and CDR2 FQNEAQ come from the germline V gene (reference sequence). The J segment lost 2 bases and the V segment lost 5 bases, leaving 8 bases of the junction unmatched.

This clonotype showed up many times. This chain joins TRBV6-5 and TRBJ2-5, with a tentative D call TRBD1 (5 bases). CDR1 is MNHEY and CDR2 is SVGAGI in the germline V gene. The CDR3 totals 13 residues. The germline V and J ends were trimmed by 1 base and 3 bases, with 6 bases remaining between them. The CDR3 sequence is CASSYFREETQYF. DNA for the CDR3: TGTGCCAGCAGTTACTTCAGGGAAGAGACCCAGTACTTC.

This rearrangement joins TRBV4-3 to TRBJ2-5; D unclear. This CDR3 has 15 residues. V shed 1 base and J shed 2 bases, with 11 bases lying between them. Germline V CDR1 and CDR2: LGHNA, YSLEER. CDR3 DNA: TGCGCCAGCAGCCAAGGTTCCGGCACACAAGAGACCCAGTACTTC. Translating it yields CASSQGSGTQETQYF.